The clone carrying this TCR beta chain showed up many times. Its specificity is unknown. Between the trimmed V and J ends, which lost 4 bases and 3 bases, there was a span of 7 bases. This CDR3 is built from 13 residues. CDR1 and CDR2 from the germline V gene are SGHTA and FQGNSA. The data are from a study of response to subunit inactivated influenza vaccine. One entry per CDR3 protein results from TCRdb running MiXCR on the RT-PCR reads. The sample consists of about 540,000 distinct CDR3 sequences, less than 15% of them appearing once. Findings and caveats of the study: The authors suggested that every seasonal influenza vaccination recruits few new T cells.

The TCR sequence derives from a man over 45 who received an inactivated influenza vaccine. V gene TRBV7-2 combines with J gene TRBJ1-5; D is unclear. The sequenced sample was PBMCs from blood, obtained approximately 13 days after vaccination. In DNA, the CDR3 is TGTGCCAGCAGCTCCTCCTCCAATCAGCCCCAGCATTTT. This gives the protein CASSSSSNQPQHF.